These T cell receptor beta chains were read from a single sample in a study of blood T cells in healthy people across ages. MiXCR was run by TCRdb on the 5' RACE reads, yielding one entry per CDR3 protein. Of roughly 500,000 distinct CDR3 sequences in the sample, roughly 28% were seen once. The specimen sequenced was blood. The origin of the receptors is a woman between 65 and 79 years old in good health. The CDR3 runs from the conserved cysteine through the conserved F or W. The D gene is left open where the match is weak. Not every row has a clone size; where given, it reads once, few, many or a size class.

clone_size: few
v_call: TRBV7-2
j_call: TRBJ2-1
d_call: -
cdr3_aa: CASSLGHGTYNEQFF
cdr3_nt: TGTGCCAGCAGCCTGGGACATGGAACCTACAATGAGCAGTTCTTC

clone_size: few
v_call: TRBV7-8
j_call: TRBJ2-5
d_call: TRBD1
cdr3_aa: CASSLVAQGQGEQYF
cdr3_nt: TGTGCCAGCAGCTTAGTGGCGCAGGGTCAGGGGGAGCAGTACTTC

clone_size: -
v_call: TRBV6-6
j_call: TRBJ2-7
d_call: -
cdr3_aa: CASSPVAITYEQYF
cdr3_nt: TGTGCCAGCAGTCCGGTGGCGATAACCTACGAGCAGTACTTC

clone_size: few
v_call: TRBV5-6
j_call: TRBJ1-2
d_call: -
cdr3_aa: CASSLRALGGYTF
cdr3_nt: TGTGCCAGCAGCTTGAGGGCCTTGGGTGGCTACACCTTC

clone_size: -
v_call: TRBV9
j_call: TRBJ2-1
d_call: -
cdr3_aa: CASGRALSYNEQFF
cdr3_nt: TGTGCCAGCGGTCGGGCTCTCTCCTACAATGAGCAGTTCTTC

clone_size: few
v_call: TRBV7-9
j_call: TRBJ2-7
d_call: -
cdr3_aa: CASSLECSLAPYEQYF
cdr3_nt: TGTGCCAGCAGCTTAGAATGTTCACTGGCGCCCTACGAGCAGTACTTC

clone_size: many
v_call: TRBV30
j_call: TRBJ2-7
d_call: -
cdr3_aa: CAWEIRGMWWYEEYF
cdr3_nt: TGTGCCTGGGAGATCCGGGGCATGTGGTGGTACGAAGAGTACTTC

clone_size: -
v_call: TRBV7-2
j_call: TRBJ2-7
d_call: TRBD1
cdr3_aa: CASSINRGPYEQYF
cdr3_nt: TGTGCCAGCAGCATTAACAGGGGCCCCTACGAGCAGTACTTC

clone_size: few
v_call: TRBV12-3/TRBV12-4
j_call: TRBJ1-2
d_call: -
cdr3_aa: CASSLRGGFGYTF
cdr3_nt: TGTGCCAGCAGTTTGAGGGGGGGCTTTGGCTACACCTTC

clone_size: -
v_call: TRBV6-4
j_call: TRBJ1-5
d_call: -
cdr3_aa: CASSDRGRGWSNQPQHF
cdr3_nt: TGTGCCAGCAGTGACCGTGGGAGGGGTTGGAGCAATCAGCCCCAGCATTTT

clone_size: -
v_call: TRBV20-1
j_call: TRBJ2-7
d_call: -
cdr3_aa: CSARDSRSFYEQYF
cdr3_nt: TGCAGTGCTAGGGACAGCCGATCCTTCTACGAGCAGTACTTC

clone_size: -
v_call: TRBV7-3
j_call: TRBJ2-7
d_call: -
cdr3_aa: CAGLGDFYEQYF
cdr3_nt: TGTGCCGGTTTAGGGGACTTCTACGAGCAGTACTTC

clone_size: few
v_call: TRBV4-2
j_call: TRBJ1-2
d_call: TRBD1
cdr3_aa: CASSQAPSQGDNYGYTF
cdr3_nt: TGTGCCAGCAGCCAAGCTCCCTCACAGGGGGATAACTATGGCTACACCTTC

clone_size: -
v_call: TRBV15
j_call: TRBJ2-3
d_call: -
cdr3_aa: CATSRSPTDTQYF
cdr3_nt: TGTGCCACCAGCAGATCACCGACAGATACGCAGTATTTT

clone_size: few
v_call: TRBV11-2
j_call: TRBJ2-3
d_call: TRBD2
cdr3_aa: CASSLGLAGSGTDTQYF
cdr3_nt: TGTGCCAGCAGCTTAGGGCTAGCGGGTTCCGGCACAGATACGCAGTATTTT

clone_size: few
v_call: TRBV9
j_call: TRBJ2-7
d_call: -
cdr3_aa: CASSVAQGNHEQYF
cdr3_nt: TGTGCCAGCAGCGTAGCTCAAGGTAACCACGAGCAGTACTTC

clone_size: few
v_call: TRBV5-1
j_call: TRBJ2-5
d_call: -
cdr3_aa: CASRPGRETQYF
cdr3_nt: TGCGCCAGCAGGCCGGGAAGAGAGACCCAGTACTTC

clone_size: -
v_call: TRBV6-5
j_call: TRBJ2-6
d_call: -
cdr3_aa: CASSQTGPGANVLTF
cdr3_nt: TGTGCCAGCAGCCAGACAGGCCCCGGGGCCAACGTCCTGACTTTC

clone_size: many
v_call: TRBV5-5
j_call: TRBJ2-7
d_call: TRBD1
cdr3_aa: CASSFDRGNEQYF
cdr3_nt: TGTGCCAGCAGCTTTGACAGGGGTAACGAGCAGTACTTC

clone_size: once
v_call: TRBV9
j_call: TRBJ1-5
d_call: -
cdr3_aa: CASSIRPDQPQHF
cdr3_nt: TGTGCCAGCAGCATACGACCCGATCAGCCCCAGCATTTT

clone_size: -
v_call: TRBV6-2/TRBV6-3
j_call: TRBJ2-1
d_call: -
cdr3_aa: CATTGFMNEQFF
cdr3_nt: TGTGCCACCACGGGGTTTATGAATGAGCAGTTCTTC

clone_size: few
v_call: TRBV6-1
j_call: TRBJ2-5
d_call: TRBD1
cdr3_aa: CASRTGETQYF
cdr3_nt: TGTGCCAGCAGGACAGGGGAGACCCAGTACTTC

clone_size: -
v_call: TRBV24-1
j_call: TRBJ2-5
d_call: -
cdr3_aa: CATKGNQETQYF
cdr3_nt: TGTGCCACCAAAGGGAACCAAGAGACCCAGTACTTC

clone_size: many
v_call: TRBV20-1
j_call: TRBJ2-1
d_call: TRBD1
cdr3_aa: CSAGDSNEQFF
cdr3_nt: TGCAGTGCCGGGGACAGCAATGAGCAGTTCTTC

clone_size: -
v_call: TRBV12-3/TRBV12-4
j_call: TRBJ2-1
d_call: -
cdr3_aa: CASSLQTFRNNEQFF
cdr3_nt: TGTGCCAGCAGTTTACAGACCTTCAGGAACAATGAGCAGTTCTTC

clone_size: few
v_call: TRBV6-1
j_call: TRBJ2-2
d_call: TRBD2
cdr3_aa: CASSKAREANTGELFF
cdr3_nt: TGTGCCAGCAGCAAGGCACGGGAGGCGAACACCGGGGAGCTGTTTTTT

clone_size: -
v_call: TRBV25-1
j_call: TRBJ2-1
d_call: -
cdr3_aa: CASSEFVGSSYNGQFF
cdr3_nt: TGTGCCAGCAGTGAATTCGTAGGGAGCTCCTACAATGGGCAGTTCTTC

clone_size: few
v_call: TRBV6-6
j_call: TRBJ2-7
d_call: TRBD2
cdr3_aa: CASSYGGGASSYEQYF
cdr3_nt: TGTGCCAGCAGTTACGGCGGGGGGGCATCCTCCTACGAGCAGTACTTC

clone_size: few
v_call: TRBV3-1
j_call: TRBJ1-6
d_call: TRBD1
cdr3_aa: CAAADRGSNSPLHF
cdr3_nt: TGTGCCGCAGCCGACAGGGGATCAAATTCACCCCTCCACTTT

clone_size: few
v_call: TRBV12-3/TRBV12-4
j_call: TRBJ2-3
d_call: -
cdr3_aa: CASSGWIRARTDTQYF
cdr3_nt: TGTGCCAGCAGCGGTTGGATTCGGGCTCGCACAGATACGCAGTATTTT

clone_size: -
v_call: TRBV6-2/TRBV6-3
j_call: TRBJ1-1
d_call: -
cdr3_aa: CASNQADGEAFF
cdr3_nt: TGTGCCAGCAACCAGGCTGATGGTGAAGCTTTCTTT

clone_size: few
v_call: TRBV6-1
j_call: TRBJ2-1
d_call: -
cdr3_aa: CASIKGVRNEQFF
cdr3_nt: TGTGCCAGCATAAAAGGGGTTCGCAATGAGCAGTTCTTC

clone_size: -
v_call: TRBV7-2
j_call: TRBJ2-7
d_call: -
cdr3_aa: CASRNPGQTYEQYF
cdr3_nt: TGTGCCAGCAGAAACCCGGGACAAACCTACGAGCAGTACTTC

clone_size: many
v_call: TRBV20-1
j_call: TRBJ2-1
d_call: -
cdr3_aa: CSARGLGPSYNEQFF
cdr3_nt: TGCAGTGCTAGGGGGTTGGGCCCCTCCTACAATGAGCAGTTCTTC

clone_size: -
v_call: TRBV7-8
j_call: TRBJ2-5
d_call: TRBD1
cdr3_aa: CATYGTGRIVETQYF
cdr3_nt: TGTGCCACCTATGGGACAGGAAGGATAGTGGAGACCCAGTACTTC

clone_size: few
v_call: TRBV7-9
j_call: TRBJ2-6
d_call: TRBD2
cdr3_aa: CASSSSGGNSGANVLTF
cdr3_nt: TGTGCCAGCAGCTCTAGCGGGGGCAACTCTGGGGCCAACGTCCTGACTTTC

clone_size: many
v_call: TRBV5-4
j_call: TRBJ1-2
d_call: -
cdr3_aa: CASSPEGDYGYTF
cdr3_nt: TGTGCCAGCAGCCCCGAGGGAGACTATGGCTACACCTTC

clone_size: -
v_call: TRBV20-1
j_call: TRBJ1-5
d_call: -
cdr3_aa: CSARDGQKSRQPQHF
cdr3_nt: TGCAGTGCTAGAGATGGGCAAAAATCCCGCCAGCCCCAGCATTTT

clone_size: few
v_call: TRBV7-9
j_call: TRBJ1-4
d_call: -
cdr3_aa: CASSLDSYEKLFF
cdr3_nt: TGTGCCAGCAGCCTCGACAGTTATGAAAAACTGTTTTTT

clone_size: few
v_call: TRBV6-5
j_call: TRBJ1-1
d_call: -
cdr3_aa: CASRSGLLNTEAFF
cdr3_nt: TGTGCCAGCAGGTCGGGACTCCTGAACACTGAAGCTTTCTTT

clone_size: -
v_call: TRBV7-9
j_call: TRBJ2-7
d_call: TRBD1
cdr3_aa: CASSRQGQYSYEQYF
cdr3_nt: TGTGCCAGCAGCCGTCAGGGACAGTACTCCTACGAGCAGTACTTC

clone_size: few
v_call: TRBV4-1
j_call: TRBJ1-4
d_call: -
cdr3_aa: CASSHETGTTNEKLFF
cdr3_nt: TGCGCCAGCAGCCACGAGACGGGGACAACTAATGAAAAACTGTTTTTT

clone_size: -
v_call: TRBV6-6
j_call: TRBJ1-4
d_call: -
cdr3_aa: CASSYSSSREKLFF
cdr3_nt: TGTGCCAGCAGTTACTCGAGTAGCAGAGAAAAACTGTTTTTT

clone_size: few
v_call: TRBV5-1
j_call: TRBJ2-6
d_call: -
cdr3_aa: CGSNGFDSGANVLTF
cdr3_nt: TGCGGCAGCAACGGGTTCGACTCTGGGGCCAACGTCCTGACTTTC